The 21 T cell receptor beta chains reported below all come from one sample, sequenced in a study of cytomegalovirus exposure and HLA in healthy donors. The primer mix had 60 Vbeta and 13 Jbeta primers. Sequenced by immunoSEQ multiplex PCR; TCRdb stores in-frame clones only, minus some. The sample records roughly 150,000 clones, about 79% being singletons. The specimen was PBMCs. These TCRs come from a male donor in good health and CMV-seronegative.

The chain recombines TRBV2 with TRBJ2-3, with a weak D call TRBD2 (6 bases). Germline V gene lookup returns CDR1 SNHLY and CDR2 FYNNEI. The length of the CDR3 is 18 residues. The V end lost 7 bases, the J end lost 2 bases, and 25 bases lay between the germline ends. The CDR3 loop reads CASNSLSAGRKVTDTQYF. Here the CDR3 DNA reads TGTGCCAGCAATTCTCTCAGTGCGGGGCGGAAAGTCACAGATACGCAGTATTTT.

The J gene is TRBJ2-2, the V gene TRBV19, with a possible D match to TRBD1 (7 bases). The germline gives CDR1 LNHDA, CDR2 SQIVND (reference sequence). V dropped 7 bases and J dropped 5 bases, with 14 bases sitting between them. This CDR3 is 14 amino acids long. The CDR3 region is CASIDRAGTGELFF. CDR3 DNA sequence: TGTGCCAGTATAGACAGGGCGGGAACCGGGGAGCTGTTTTTT.

The CDR3 reads CASSTIGALGNEQYF. DNA for the CDR3: TGTGCCAGCTCGACCATAGGGGCGCTCGGTAACGAGCAGTACTTC. This chain connects TRBV18 to TRBJ2-7; D perhaps matches TRBD1 (5 bases). Germline V gene sequence: CDR1 KGHSH, CDR2 LQKENI. Trimming left V 6 bases short and J 5 bases short, with 20 bases between. CDR3 length equals 15 residues.

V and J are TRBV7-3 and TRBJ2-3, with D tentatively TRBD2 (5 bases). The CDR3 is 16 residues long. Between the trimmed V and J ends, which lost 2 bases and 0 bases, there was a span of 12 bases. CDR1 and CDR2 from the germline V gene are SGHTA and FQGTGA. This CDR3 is CASSLVGRTSTDTQYF. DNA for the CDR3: TGTGCCAGCAGCTTAGTAGGGCGGACTAGCACAGATACGCAGTATTTT.

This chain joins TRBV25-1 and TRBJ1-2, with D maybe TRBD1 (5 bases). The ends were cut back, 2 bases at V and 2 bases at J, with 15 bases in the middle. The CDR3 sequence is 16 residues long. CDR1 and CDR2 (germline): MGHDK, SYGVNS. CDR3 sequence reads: CASSERRGPSNYGYTF. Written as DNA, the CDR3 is TGTGCCAGCAGTGAAAGGAGGGGTCCCTCCAACTATGGCTACACCTTC.

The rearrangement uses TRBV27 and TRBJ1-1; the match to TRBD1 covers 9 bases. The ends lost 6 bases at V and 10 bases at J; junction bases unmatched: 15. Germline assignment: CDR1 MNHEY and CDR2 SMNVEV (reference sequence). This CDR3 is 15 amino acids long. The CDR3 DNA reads TGTGCCAGCAGCCGACTGAGGACAGGGGAGGCGGTAGCTTTCTTT. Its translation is CASSRLRTGEAVAFF.

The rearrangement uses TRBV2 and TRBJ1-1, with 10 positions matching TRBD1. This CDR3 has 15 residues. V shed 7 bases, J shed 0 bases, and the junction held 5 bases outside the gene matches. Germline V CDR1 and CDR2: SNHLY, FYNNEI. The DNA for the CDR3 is TGTGCCAGCATGGGACAGGGGACGCTGAACACTGAAGCTTTCTTT. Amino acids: CASMGQGTLNTEAFF.

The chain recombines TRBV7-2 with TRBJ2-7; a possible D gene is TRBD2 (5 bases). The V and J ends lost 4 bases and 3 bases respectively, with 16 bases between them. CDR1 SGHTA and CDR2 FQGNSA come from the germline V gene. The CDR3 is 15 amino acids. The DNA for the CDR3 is TGTGCCAGCAGCTCGACGACGGGATACCTCTACGAGCAGTACTTC. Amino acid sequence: CASSSTTGYLYEQYF.

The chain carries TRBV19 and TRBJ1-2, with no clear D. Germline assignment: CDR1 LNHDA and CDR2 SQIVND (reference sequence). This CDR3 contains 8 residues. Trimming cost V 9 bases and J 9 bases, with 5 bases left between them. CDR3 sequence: CARISYTF. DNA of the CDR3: TGTGCCAGAATAAGCTACACCTTC.

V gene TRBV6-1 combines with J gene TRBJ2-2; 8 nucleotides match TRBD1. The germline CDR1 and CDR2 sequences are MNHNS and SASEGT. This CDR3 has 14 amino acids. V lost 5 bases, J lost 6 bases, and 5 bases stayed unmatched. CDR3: CASSQDRVAGELFF. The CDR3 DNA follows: TGTGCCAGCAGTCAGGACAGGGTTGCCGGGGAGCTGTTTTTT.

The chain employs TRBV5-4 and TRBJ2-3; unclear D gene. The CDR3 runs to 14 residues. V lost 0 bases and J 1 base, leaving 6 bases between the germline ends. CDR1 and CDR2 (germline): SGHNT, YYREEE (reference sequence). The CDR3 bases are TGTGCCAGCAGCTTGGAACTGGGCACAGATACGCAGTATTTT. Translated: CASSLELGTDTQYF.

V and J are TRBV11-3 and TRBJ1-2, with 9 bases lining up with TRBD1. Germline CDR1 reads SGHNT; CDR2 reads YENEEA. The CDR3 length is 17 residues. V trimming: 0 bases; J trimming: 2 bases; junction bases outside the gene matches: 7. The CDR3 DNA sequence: TGTGCCAGCAGCTTAGATTCGGGACAGGGTCAAAACTATGGCTACACCTTC. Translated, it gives CASSLDSGQGQNYGYTF.

CDR3 sequence (DNA): TGTGCCAGTAGTATGGGAAGAGGGGGAGACTACGAGCAGTACTTC. Its translation is CASSMGRGGDYEQYF. J is TRBJ2-7 and V is TRBV19, with D maybe TRBD1 (6 bases). V lost 3 bases and J lost 3, with 15 bases in between. Germline CDR1 is LNHDA and CDR2 is SQIVND (reference sequence). This CDR3 has 15 amino acids. The full variable domain, its missing parts supplied by reference TRBV19 and TRBJ2-7, is DGGITQSPKYLFRKEGQNVTLSCEQNLNHDAMYWYRQDPGQGLRLIYYSQIVNDFQKGDIAEGYSVSREKKESFPLTVTSAQKNPTAFYLCASSMGRGGDYEQYFGPGTRLTVT.

The CDR3 loop reads CASSLVPGDQETQYF. The CDR3 DNA sequence: TGCGCCAGCAGCTTGGTTCCAGGGGATCAAGAGACCCAGTACTTC. The rearrangement joins TRBV5-1 to TRBJ2-5; TRBD1 might be the D (6 bases). V was pared by 0 bases and J by 2 bases, with 11 bases between. This CDR3 has 15 amino acids. Germline V gene sequence: CDR1 SGHRS, CDR2 YFSETQ.

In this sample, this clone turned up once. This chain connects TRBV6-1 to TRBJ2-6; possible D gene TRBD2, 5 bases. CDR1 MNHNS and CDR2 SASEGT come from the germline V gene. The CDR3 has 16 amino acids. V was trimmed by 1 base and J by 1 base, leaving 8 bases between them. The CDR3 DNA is TGTGCCAGCAGTGAAGGATCGGGATCTGGGGCCAACGTCCTGACTTTC. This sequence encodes CASSEGSGSGANVLTF.

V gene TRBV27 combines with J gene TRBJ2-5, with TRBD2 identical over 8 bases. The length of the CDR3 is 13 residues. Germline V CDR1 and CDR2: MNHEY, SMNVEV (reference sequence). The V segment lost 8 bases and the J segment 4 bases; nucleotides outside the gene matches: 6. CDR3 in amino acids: CASGRAGGETQYF. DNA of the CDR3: TGTGCCAGCGGCCGGGCGGGGGGAGAGACCCAGTACTTC.

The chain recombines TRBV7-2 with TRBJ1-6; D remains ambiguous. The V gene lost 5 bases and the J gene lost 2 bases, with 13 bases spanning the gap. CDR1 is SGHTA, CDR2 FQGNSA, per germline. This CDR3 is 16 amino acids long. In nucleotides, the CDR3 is TGTGCCAGCAGCGTCATTCAAGAGGCCTATAATTCACCCCTCCACTTT. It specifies CASSVIQEAYNSPLHF.

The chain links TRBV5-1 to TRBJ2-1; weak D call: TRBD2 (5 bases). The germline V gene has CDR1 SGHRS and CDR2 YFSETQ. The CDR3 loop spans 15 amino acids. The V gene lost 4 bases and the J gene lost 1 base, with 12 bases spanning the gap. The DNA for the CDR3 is TGCGCCAGCAGCCCCCGGAGCGGATCCTACAATGAGCAGTTCTTC. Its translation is CASSPRSGSYNEQFF.

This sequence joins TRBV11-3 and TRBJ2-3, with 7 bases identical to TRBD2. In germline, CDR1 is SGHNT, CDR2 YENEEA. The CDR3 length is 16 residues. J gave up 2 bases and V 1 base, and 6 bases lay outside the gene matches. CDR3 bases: TGTGCCAGCAGCTTAGGAGGGAGGGCTCTCACAGATACGCAGTATTTT. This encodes CASSLGGRALTDTQYF.

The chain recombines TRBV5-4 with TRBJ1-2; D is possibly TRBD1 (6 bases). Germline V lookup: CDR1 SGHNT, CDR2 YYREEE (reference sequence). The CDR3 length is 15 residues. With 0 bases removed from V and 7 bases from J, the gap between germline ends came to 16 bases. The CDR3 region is CASSLEGRGDGGYTF. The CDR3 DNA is TGTGCCAGCAGCTTGGAGGGCAGGGGAGATGGTGGCTACACCTTC.

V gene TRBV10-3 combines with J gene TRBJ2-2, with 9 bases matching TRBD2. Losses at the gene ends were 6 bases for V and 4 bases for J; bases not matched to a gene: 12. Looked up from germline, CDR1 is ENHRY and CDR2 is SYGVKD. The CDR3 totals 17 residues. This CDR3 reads CAISLTSGSLVTGELFF. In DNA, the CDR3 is TGTGCCATCAGCCTGACTAGCGGTTCCCTCGTCACCGGGGAGCTGTTTTTT.